Presented here are 19 T cell receptor beta chains from one specimen sequenced in a study of beta chain features in type 1 diabetes. Investigators reverse transcribed all isolated RNA, so they sequenced expressed TCRB transcripts. Assay: immunoSEQ multiplex PCR; the TCRdb copy retains only in-frame clones and omits some. The profile shows 810,000 or so clones, roughly a sixth of them singletons. The sample consisted of naive CD4+ T cells from blood. These receptors came from a woman younger than 35 in good health.

The J gene is TRBJ2-7, the V gene TRBV18; 10 bases are a match to TRBD2. Germline trimming cut 5 bases from V and 4 bases from J; bases unmatched to any gene: 5. CDR3 length: 14 amino acids. Germline lookup yields CDR1 KGHSH and CDR2 LQKENI. Here the CDR3 DNA reads TGTGCCAGCTCATCAGGAGCGGGAGGGTACGAGCAGTACTTC. Translated, it gives CASSSGAGGYEQYF.

In its sample, this clone was seen many times. The chain recombines TRBV13 with TRBJ2-6, with no clear D. Deletions cut 4 bases from V and 2 bases from J, with 12 bases between. From germline, CDR1 is PRHDT and CDR2 FYEKMQ (reference sequence). CDR3 length: 16 amino acids. The CDR3 spells CASSSPAVTGANVLTF. CDR3 bases: TGTGCCAGCAGCTCCCCCGCCGTGACTGGGGCCAACGTCCTGACTTTC.

This clone came up a few times. The chain is built from TRBV4-1 and TRBJ2-2; D gene ambiguous. V was pared by 3 bases and J by 2 bases, with 10 bases between. The CDR3 runs to 15 residues. Germline-derived CDR1 and CDR2 are MGHRA and YSYEKL. The CDR3 coding sequence is TGCGCCAGCAGCCAGACACTAACAAACACCGGGGAGCTGTTTTTT. Translated, it gives CASSQTLTNTGELFF.

This chain joins TRBV5-6 and TRBJ2-7; D is unclear. The CDR3 runs to 14 residues. Trimming stripped 1 base from V and 3 bases from J, with 11 bases between. Germline V CDR1 and CDR2: SGHDT, YYEEEE. The CDR3 reads CASSLPQPSYEQYF. In nucleotides, the CDR3 is TGTGCCAGCAGCTTGCCCCAGCCGAGCTACGAGCAGTACTTC.

V is TRBV4-3 and J is TRBJ2-3; perhaps TRBD1 as D (6 bases). V was trimmed by 3 bases and J by 2 bases, leaving 9 bases between them. CDR3 length: 14 residues. Germline V lookup: CDR1 LGHNA, CDR2 YSLEER. The CDR3 reads CASSQGHFTDTQYF. The CDR3 nucleotides read TGCGCCAGCAGCCAGGGACACTTCACAGATACGCAGTATTTT.

The genes are TRBV25-1 and TRBJ2-6; no clear D. This CDR3 is 16 amino acids long. Germline CDR1 reads MGHDK; CDR2 reads SYGVNS. The V gene lost 5 bases and the J gene lost 2 bases, with 13 bases spanning the gap. The CDR3, as DNA: TGTGCCAGCAGTCAGGTTATTAACACTGGGGCCAACGTCCTGACTTTC. It yields the protein CASSQVINTGANVLTF.

This clone turned up a few times. The CDR3 DNA sequence: TGTGCCGGCACTTTGGCCTTGGGGGAGACCCAGTACTTC. Amino acids: CAGTLALGETQYF. The chain carries TRBV18 and TRBJ2-5, with D unresolved. The germline V gene encodes CDR1 KGHSH and CDR2 LQKENI. The V gene lost 11 bases and the J gene lost 5 bases, with 18 bases spanning the gap. CDR3 size: 13 residues.

The chain carries TRBV10-2 and TRBJ1-1; D ambiguous. The CDR3 is 13 amino acids. V lost 4 bases, J lost 0 bases, and 6 bases lay in between. CDR1 is WSHSY, CDR2 SAAADI, per germline. This chain's CDR3 is CASSVIMNTEAFF. CDR3 in DNA: TGCGCCAGCAGTGTAATAATGAACACTGAAGCTTTCTTT.

This chain links TRBV18 with TRBJ2-1, with TRBD2 identical over 12 bases. Germline-derived CDR1 and CDR2 are KGHSH and LQKENI. The CDR3 extends over 15 amino acids. J was trimmed by 8 bases and V by 4 bases; bases with no gene match: 6. CDR3 sequence: CASSHWTSGMDEQFF. DNA for the CDR3: TGTGCCAGCTCACATTGGACTAGCGGGATGGATGAGCAGTTCTTC.

The chain combines TRBV28 with TRBJ2-4; no reliable D call. This CDR3 has 18 amino acids. V lost 5 bases, J lost 0 bases, and 20 bases lay in between. Germline-derived CDR1 and CDR2 are MDHEN and SYDVKM. This CDR3 reads CASSRSRVFTLAKNIQYF. The CDR3 nucleotides read TGTGCCAGCAGTCGATCAAGGGTCTTTACCTTAGCCAAAAACATTCAGTACTTC.

The chain couples TRBV28 to TRBJ2-7; D is perhaps TRBD1 or TRBD2 (6 bases each). CDR1 MDHEN and CDR2 SYDVKM come from the germline V gene. CDR3 length: 13 residues. The CDR3 DNA follows: TGTGCTAGCCATGGGGGGCAAGCCTACGAGCAGTACTTC. Amino acids: CASHGGQAYEQYF.

The chain is built from TRBV19 and TRBJ1-5; 7 bases agree with TRBD1. CDR1 is LNHDA, CDR2 SQIVND, per germline (reference sequence). This CDR3 has 16 residues. Trimming cost V 4 bases and J 0 bases; bases outside gene matches: 6. The CDR3 DNA sequence: TGTGCCAGTAGTAGGGGACAGCTCTATAGCAATCAGCCCCAGCATTTT. It translates to CASSRGQLYSNQPQHF.

The chain recombines TRBV5-1 with TRBJ2-2; D perhaps matches TRBD2 (5 bases). The germline V and J ends were trimmed by 0 bases and 6 bases, with 15 bases remaining between them. CDR1 and CDR2 (germline): SGHRS, YFSETQ. CDR3 length: 16 amino acids. In DNA, the CDR3 is TGCGCCAGCAGCTTGGCCTCCCCGAGGGCCTCCGGGGAGCTGTTTTTT. Amino acid sequence: CASSLASPRASGELFF.

This chain connects TRBV9 to TRBJ2-3; no firm D call. The V gene lost 1 base and the J gene lost 8 bases, with 17 bases spanning the gap. Germline V gene data show CDR1 as SGDLS and CDR2 as YYNGEE. CDR3 size: 15 residues. CDR3 amino acids: CASSVSPEGLGTQYF. CDR3 DNA: TGTGCCAGCAGCGTAAGTCCCGAAGGGCTCGGTACGCAGTATTTT.

The V call is TRBV15, the J call TRBJ1-5, with TRBD1 identical over 9 bases. This CDR3 contains 17 residues. The ends lost 5 bases at V and 3 bases at J; junction bases unmatched: 11. From germline, CDR1 is LNHNV and CDR2 YYDKDF (reference sequence). CDR3 loop: CATSPRRDRALNQPQHF. CDR3 sequence (DNA): TGTGCCACCAGCCCCCGCCGGGACAGGGCCCTCAATCAGCCCCAGCATTTT. The full variable domain, completed using reference TRBV15 and TRBJ1-5, is DAMVIQNPRYQVTQFGKPVTLSCSQTLNHNVMYWYQQKSSQAPKLLFHYYDKDFNNEADTPDNFQSRRPNTSFCFLDIRSPGLGDTAMYLCATSPRRDRALNQPQHFGDGTRLSIL.

The CDR3 region is CASSLLRTNVLTF. CDR3 nucleotide sequence: TGCGCCAGCAGCTTGTTGAGGACCAACGTCCTGACTTTC. This chain joins TRBV5-1 and TRBJ2-6; no reliable D call. The CDR3 runs to 13 residues. The germline V gene has CDR1 SGHRS and CDR2 YFSETQ. Trimming left V 1 base short and J 8 bases short, with 7 bases between.

V usage is TRBV28 and J usage is TRBJ2-5, with 8 positions matching TRBD2. Germline V gene lookup returns CDR1 MDHEN and CDR2 SYDVKM. The trim removed 0 bases at V and 4 bases at J, leaving 4 bases unmatched. This CDR3 is 15 amino acids long. The CDR3 DNA sequence: TGTGCCAGCAGTTTATGGCGGGCGGGAGGAGAGACCCAGTACTTC. It yields the protein CASSLWRAGGETQYF.

This chain uses TRBV6-6 with TRBJ1-5; no firm D call. Germline-derived CDR1 and CDR2 are MNHNY and SVGAGI (reference sequence). The CDR3 totals 14 residues. Trimming removed 5 bases from V and 0 bases from J, with 8 bases in between. The CDR3 DNA sequence: TGTGCCAGCAGTAGAGATTATAGCAATCAGCCCCAGCATTTT. This translates into CASSRDYSNQPQHF.

This rearrangement joins TRBV5-1 to TRBJ2-1, with 9 nucleotides matching TRBD2. The junction had 12 bases not matched to a gene; V was cut back by 4 bases and J by 7 bases. This CDR3 comprises 16 residues. The germline V gene has CDR1 SGHRS and CDR2 YFSETQ. The CDR3 coding sequence is TGCGCCAGCAGCCCACCGGGACTAGCAAGGAGTAATGAGCAGTTCTTC. It encodes CASSPPGLARSNEQFF.